This T cell receptor (beta chain) was profiled in a study of OX40 agonist ivuxolimab in advanced cancers. Sequenced by immunoSEQ multiplex PCR; TCRdb stores in-frame clones only, minus some. The table has 35,000 to 45,000 clones, 82% seen once. In germline, CDR1 is SGHVS, CDR2 FQNEAQ. The CDR3 runs 14 residues. V lost 3 bases, J lost 8 bases, and 13 bases lay in between. The V and J genes are TRBV7-8 and TRBJ2-2; D gene ambiguous. The source material was CD4+ or CD8+ T cells sorted from blood, sampled in a trial of the OX40 agonist ivuxolimab. The receptor comes from an adult with an advanced solid tumor such as melanoma, head and neck, liver or kidney cancer. CDR3 coding DNA: TGTGCCAGCAGCTTCGAACCCCCTAGGGGGGAGCTGTTTTTT. Its translation is CASSFEPPRGELFF.